Included here is one T cell receptor beta chain sequence, with context. From germline, CDR1 is MNHNY and CDR2 SVGAGI (reference sequence). CDR3 length equals 14 residues. Between the trimmed V and J ends, which lost 5 bases and 2 bases, there was a span of 12 bases. TCRdb's copy holds only in-frame clones and misses some; the assay was immunoSEQ multiplex PCR. The sample shows roughly 120,000 clones, roughly 90% of them seen only once. This entry belongs to a study of T cell responses to AZD1222 COVID-19 vaccine. The receptor was derived from an adult in good health. The starting material was peripheral blood, obtained on day 0 of AZD1222 vaccination. The chain links TRBV6-6 to TRBJ1-1; weak D call: TRBD1 (6 bases). The chain's CDR3 is CASSHREGNTEAFF. The CDR3 nucleotides read TGTGCCAGCAGTCACAGGGAAGGCAACACTGAAGCTTTCTTT.